The 2 T cell receptor beta chains below come from one sample, sequenced in a study of shared clonotypes between healthy human individuals. The repertoire was sequenced with immunoSEQ multiplex PCR; TCRdb's copy has only in-frame clones and lacks some. This sample has some 2,100,000 clones; roughly 91% occur once, and the top ten carry more than 1.5%. CD8 cells regarded as naive lacked CD45RO, were positively chosen for CCR7, and omitted terminally differentiated effector memory CD45RA+ cells. The sample was naive CD8+ T cells from PBMCs. These TCRs come from a man aged 18 to 35 in good health. Some clones in this sample may be carry-over from other donors' samples.

V and J are TRBV6-6 and TRBJ1-1, with 8 bases that match TRBD1. The CDR3 extends over 14 amino acids. Germline assignment: CDR1 MNHNY and CDR2 SVGAGI (reference sequence). V lost 7 bases, J lost 0 bases, and 4 bases stayed unmatched. The DNA for the CDR3 is TGTGCCAGCACTAGGGACAGGTTGAACACTGAAGCTTTCTTT. This gives the protein CASTRDRLNTEAFF.

This chain links TRBV7-8 with TRBJ2-5; the D is unclear. The CDR3 sequence is 16 residues long. Germline values: CDR1 SGHVS, CDR2 FQNEAQ. V was shortened by 6 bases and J by 1 base, with 18 bases between the two germline ends. CDR3 nucleotide sequence: TGTGCCAGCAGTCCGTTAGATACCGACATCCAAGAGACCCAGTACTTC. Its protein product is CASSPLDTDIQETQYF.